This is a list of T cell receptor beta chains from one sample in a study of response to subunit inactivated influenza vaccine. One entry per CDR3 protein, called by TCRdb with MiXCR from the RT-PCR reads. The sample has under 800,000 distinct CDR3 sequences; approximately 15% are singletons. Sequences were derived from PBMCs from blood, sampled 14 to 15 days before vaccination. The receptors were gathered from a man aged 45-65 years who received an inactivated influenza vaccine. Both conserved end residues are part of each CDR3. The D gene is left open where the match is weak. Clone size is stated in some rows and not others, as once, few, many or a class when expanded.

d_call j_call v_call clone_size cdr3_aa cdr3_nt
TRBD2 TRBJ2-1 TRBV11-2 - CASSLEPGLAVSYNEQFF TGTGCCAGCAGCTTAGAACCGGGACTAGCAGTCTCCTACAATGAGCAGTTCTTC
- TRBJ2-4 TRBV12-3/TRBV12-4 many CASSIHRGVEKNIQYF TGTGCCAGCAGCATACACCGCGGGGTTGAGAAAAACATTCAGTACTTC
- TRBJ2-5 TRBV5-1 - CASSLERIARQETQYF TGCGCCAGCAGCTTGGAACGGATCGCGAGACAAGAGACCCAGTACTTC
- TRBJ2-5 TRBV3-1 few CASSPGPGHETQYF TGTGCCAGCAGTCCTGGGCCGGGACACGAGACCCAGTACTTC
TRBD1 TRBJ2-2 TRBV10-3 few CAISGQGRYGELFF TGTGCCATATCCGGACAGGGAAGGTACGGGGAGCTGTTTTTT
- TRBJ2-1 TRBV7-9 - CASSSPRPPRNEQFF TGTGCCAGCAGCTCCCCACGTCCCCCTCGTAATGAGCAGTTCTTC
TRBD1 TRBJ2-7 TRBV4-3 - CASSQLTGVSYEQYF TGCGCCAGCAGCCAGTTGACAGGGGTCTCCTACGAGCAGTACTTC
- TRBJ2-2 TRBV7-9 - CASSFGTVYTGELFF TGTGCCAGCAGCTTCGGGACGGTTTACACCGGGGAGCTGTTTTTT
- TRBJ2-3 TRBV29-1 - CSVAGRVADTQYF TGCAGCGTTGCAGGCAGGGTGGCAGATACGCAGTATTTT
TRBD1 TRBJ1-2 TRBV2 - CASSEAEAGGRYTF TGTGCCAGCAGTGAAGCGGAGGCAGGGGGACGCTACACCTTC
TRBD1 TRBJ2-3 TRBV10-3 - CASRGTGGPTLTDTQYF TGTGCCTCCCGGGGGACAGGGGGCCCTACCCTCACAGATACGCAGTATTTT
- TRBJ1-1 TRBV18 few CASSPGREAFF TGTGCCAGCTCACCGGGCAGGGAAGCTTTCTTT
- TRBJ1-5 TRBV2 - CASSRTRTDRDNNQPQHF TGTGCCAGCAGTCGGACCAGGACGGACAGAGATAACAATCAGCCCCAGCATTTT
TRBD1 TRBJ1-4 TRBV7-9 few CASSLGVGTDNEKLFF TGTGCCAGCAGCTTAGGAGTTGGGACAGACAATGAAAAACTGTTTTTT
- TRBJ1-5 TRBV19 - CASSISGLGNQPQHF TGTGCCAGTAGTATTTCGGGTTTGGGCAATCAGCCCCAGCATTTT
TRBD1 TRBJ1-6 TRBV11-2 - CASSLDVAGGSPLHF TGTGCCAGCAGCTTAGATGTGGCAGGGGGTTCACCCCTCCACTTT
TRBD1 TRBJ2-5 TRBV4-3 few CASSQDGTGSETQYF TGCGCCAGCAGCCAGGACGGGACAGGGTCAGAGACCCAGTACTTC
TRBD2 TRBJ2-1 TRBV11-1 few CASSPSTSGGSSYNEQFF TGTGCCAGCAGCCCGAGTACTAGCGGAGGCAGCTCCTACAATGAGCAGTTCTTC
- TRBJ1-6 TRBV7-2 few CASSPGDLISSPLHF TGTGCCAGCAGCCCAGGAGATCTCATTAGTTCACCCCTCCACTTT
TRBD1 TRBJ2-7 TRBV6-2/TRBV6-3 few CASSRRQGPPGLSSYEQYF TGTGCCAGCAGTCGCCGACAGGGGCCCCCGGGACTGAGCTCCTACGAGCAGTACTTC
TRBD2 TRBJ2-5 TRBV7-2 - CASSWGAGTRIMETQYF TGTGCCAGCAGCTGGGGAGCCGGGACTAGAATTATGGAGACCCAGTACTTC
- TRBJ1-4 TRBV4-2 - CASSQESQGREKLFF TGTGCCAGCAGCCAAGAGTCCCAGGGGAGAGAAAAACTGTTTTTT
TRBD1 TRBJ2-1 TRBV6-2/TRBV6-3 few CASFPGTENEQFF TGTGCCAGCTTCCCCGGGACAGAAAATGAGCAGTTCTTC
- TRBJ2-6 TRBV29-1 few CSVTNRDQIYSGANVLTF TGCAGCGTTACAAACCGGGATCAAATATACTCTGGGGCCAACGTCCTGACTTTC
- TRBJ1-5 TRBV7-8 few CASSLSVQPQHF TGTGCCAGCAGCTTAAGTGTTCAGCCCCAGCATTTT
TRBD2 TRBJ2-1 TRBV27 - CASKSSGAYNEQFF TGTGCCAGCAAATCTAGCGGGGCTTACAATGAGCAGTTCTTC
TRBD2 TRBJ2-1 TRBV10-3 - CAIRSDSGGARNEQFF TGTGCCATCAGATCCGATAGCGGGGGGGCTCGGAATGAGCAGTTCTTC
- TRBJ1-1 TRBV12-3/TRBV12-4 - CASSGYRNTEAFF TGTGCCAGCAGTGGGTATAGGAACACTGAAGCTTTCTTT
- TRBJ2-6 TRBV6-5 few CASSYFRTRFSGANVLTF TGTGCCAGCAGTTACTTCCGAACCAGGTTCTCTGGGGCCAACGTCCTGACTTTC
- TRBJ2-7 TRBV20-1 many CSATPPGHSEEQYF TGCAGTGCAACCCCCCCGGGACATTCCGAAGAGCAGTACTTC
TRBD2 TRBJ2-7 TRBV6-5 - CASSPGGMQYF TGTGCCAGCAGTCCCGGGGGGATGCAGTACTTC
- TRBJ2-3 TRBV7-2 - CASSLALIGTDTQYF TGTGCCAGCAGCTTAGCGCTGATAGGTACAGATACGCAGTATTTT
- TRBJ2-3 TRBV6-1 - CASRRVVQTDTQYF TGTGCCAGCCGCCGCGTTGTACAAACAGATACGCAGTATTTT
- TRBJ2-7 TRBV28 few CASSTRGVSYEQYF TGTGCCAGCAGTACACGTGGGGTCTCCTACGAGCAGTACTTC
TRBD2 TRBJ2-1 TRBV12-3/TRBV12-4 few CASIGASGGANEQFF TGTGCCAGCATCGGGGCTAGCGGGGGGGCGAATGAGCAGTTCTTC
TRBD1 TRBJ1-1 TRBV6-5 few CASSYEGRGPTEAFF TGTGCCAGCAGTTACGAGGGCAGGGGGCCCACTGAAGCTTTCTTT
- TRBJ1-5 TRBV6-2/TRBV6-3 - CASSYQARQPQHF TGTGCCAGCAGTTACCAAGCTAGGCAGCCCCAGCATTTT
TRBD1 TRBJ2-2 TRBV12-3/TRBV12-4 few CAVAGGAGTGELFF TGTGCCGTCGCAGGGGGCGCGGGCACCGGGGAGCTGTTTTTT
- TRBJ2-1 TRBV7-2 - CASSLVGHLGTDEQFF TGTGCCAGCAGCTTAGTCGGTCACTTGGGGACTGATGAGCAGTTCTTC
- TRBJ2-2 TRBV5-5 - CASSPTGARAGELFF TGTGCCAGCAGCCCGACGGGGGCTAGAGCCGGGGAGCTGTTTTTT
- TRBJ1-1 TRBV6-5 few CASSYSATVNTEAFF TGTGCCAGCAGTTACTCGGCCACTGTGAACACTGAAGCTTTCTTT
- TRBJ2-4 TRBV20-1 - CSARGDNENIQYF TGCAGTGCTAGAGGAGACAACGAAAACATTCAGTACTTC
- TRBJ1-1 TRBV20-1 - CSAHQVLNTEAFF TGCAGTGCGCACCAAGTACTGAACACTGAAGCTTTCTTT
TRBD1 TRBJ2-7 TRBV7-9 - CASRTGGAYEQYF TGTGCCAGCAGAACAGGGGGAGCCTACGAGCAGTACTTC
- TRBJ2-3 TRBV2 - CASDPGPRAGDTQYF TGTGCCAGTGATCCGGGACCCCGGGCGGGAGATACGCAGTATTTT